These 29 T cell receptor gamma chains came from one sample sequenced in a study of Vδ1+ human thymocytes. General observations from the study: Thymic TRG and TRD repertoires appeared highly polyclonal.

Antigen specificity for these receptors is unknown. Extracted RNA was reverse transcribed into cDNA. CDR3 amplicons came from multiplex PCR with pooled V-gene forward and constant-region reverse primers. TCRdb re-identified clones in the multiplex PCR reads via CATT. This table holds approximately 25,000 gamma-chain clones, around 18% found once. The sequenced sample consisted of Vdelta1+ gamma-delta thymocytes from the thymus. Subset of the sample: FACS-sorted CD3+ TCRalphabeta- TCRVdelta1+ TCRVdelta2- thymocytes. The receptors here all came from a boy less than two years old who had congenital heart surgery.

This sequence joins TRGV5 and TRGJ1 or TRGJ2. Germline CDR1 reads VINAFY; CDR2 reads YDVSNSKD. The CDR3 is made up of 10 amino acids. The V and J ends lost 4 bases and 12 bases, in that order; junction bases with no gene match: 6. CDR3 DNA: TGTGCCACCTGGGATATGGGGAAACTCTTT. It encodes CATWDMGKLF.

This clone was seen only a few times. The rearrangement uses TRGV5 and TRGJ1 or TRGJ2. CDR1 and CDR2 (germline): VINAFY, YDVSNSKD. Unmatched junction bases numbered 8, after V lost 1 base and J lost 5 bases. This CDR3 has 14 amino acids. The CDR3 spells CATWDSPSDYKKLF. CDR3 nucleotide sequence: TGTGCCACCTGGGACAGCCCATCGGATTATAAGAAACTCTTT.

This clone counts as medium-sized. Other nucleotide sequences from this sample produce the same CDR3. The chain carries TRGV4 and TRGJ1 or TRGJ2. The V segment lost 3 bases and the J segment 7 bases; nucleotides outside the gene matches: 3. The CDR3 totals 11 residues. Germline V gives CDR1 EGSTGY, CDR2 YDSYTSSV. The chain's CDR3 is CATWDRYKKLF. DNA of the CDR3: TGTGCCACCTGGGATCGATATAAGAAACTCTTT.

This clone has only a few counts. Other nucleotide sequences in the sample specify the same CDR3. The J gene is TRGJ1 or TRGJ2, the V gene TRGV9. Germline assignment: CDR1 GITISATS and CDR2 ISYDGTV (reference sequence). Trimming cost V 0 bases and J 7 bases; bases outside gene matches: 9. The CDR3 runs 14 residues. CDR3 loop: CALWEVQRDYKKLF. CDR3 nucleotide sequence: TGTGCCTTGTGGGAGGTGCAAAGAGACTATAAGAAACTCTTT.

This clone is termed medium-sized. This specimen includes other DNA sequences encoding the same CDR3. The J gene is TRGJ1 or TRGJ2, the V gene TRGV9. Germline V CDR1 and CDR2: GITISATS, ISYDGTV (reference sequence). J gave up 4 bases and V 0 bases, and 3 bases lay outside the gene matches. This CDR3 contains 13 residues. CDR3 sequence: CALWEVRYYKKLF. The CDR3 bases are TGTGCCTTGTGGGAGGTGCGATATTATAAGAAACTCTTT.

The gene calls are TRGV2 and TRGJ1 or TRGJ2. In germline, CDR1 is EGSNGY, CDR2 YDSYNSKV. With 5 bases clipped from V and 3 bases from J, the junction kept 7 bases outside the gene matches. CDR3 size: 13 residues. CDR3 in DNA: TGTGCCACCTGGGCCTTTACTTATTATAAGAAACTCTTT. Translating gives CATWAFTYYKKLF.

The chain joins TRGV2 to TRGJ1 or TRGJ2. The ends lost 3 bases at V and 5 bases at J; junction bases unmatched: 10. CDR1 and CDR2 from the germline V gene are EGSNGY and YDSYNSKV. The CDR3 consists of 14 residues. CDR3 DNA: TGTGCCACCTGGGACAAGCAAGGGGATTATAAGAAACTCTTT. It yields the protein CATWDKQGDYKKLF.

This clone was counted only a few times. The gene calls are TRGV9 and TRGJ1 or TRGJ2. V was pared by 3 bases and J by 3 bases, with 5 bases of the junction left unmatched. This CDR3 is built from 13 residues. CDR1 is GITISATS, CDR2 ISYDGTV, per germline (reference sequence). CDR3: CALWESVYYKKLF. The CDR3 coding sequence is TGTGCCTTGTGGGAGAGCGTTTATTATAAGAAACTCTTT.

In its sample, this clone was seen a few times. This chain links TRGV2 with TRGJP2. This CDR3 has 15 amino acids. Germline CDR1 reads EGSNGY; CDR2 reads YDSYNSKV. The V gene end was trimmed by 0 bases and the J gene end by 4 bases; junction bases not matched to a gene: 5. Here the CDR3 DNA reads TGTGCCACCTGGGACGGGCCGGATAGTGATTGGATCAAGACGTTT. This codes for CATWDGPDSDWIKTF.

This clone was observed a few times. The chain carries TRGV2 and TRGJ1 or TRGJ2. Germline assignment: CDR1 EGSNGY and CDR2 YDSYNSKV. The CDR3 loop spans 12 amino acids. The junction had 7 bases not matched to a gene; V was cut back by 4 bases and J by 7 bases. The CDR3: CATWDRLYKKLF. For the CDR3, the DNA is TGTGCCACCTGGGATCGGCTCTATAAGAAACTCTTT.

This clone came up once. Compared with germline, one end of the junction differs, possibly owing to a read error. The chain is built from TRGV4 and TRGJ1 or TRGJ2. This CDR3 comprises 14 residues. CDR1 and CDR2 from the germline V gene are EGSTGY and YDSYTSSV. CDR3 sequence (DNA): TGTGCCACCTGGGATGGGCAGAATTATTATAAGATACTCTTT. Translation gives CATWDGQNYYKILF.

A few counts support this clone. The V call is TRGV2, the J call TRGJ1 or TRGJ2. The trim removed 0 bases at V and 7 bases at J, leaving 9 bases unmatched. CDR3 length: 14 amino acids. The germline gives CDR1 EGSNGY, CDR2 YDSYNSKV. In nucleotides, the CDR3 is TGTGCCACCTGGGACGGGCCGGAGGGGTATAAGAAACTCTTT. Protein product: CATWDGPEGYKKLF.

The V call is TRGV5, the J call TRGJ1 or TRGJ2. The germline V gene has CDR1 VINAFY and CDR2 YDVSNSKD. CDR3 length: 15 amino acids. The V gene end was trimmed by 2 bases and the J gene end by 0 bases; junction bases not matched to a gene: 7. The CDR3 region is CATWDKTMNYYKKLF. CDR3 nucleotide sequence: TGTGCCACCTGGGACAAAACCATGAATTATTATAAGAAACTCTTT.

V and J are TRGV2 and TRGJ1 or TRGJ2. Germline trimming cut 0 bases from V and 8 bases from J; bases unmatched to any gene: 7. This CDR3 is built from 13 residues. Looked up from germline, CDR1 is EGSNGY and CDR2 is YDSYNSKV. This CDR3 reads CATWDGPRNKKLF. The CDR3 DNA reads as TGTGCCACCTGGGACGGGCCCCGGAATAAGAAACTCTTT.

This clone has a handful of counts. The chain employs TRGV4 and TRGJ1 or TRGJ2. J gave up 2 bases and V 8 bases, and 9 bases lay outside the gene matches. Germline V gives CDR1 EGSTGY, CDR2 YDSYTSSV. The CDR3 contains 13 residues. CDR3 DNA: TGTGCCACCTTCATGTTCGATTATTATAAGAAACTCTTT. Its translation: CATFMFDYYKKLF.

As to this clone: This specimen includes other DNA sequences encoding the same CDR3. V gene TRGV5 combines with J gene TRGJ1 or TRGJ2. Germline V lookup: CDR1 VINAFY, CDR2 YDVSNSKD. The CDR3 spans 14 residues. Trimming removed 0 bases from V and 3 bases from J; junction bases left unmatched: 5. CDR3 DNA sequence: TGTGCCACCTGGGACAGGCCATCTTATTATAAGAAACTCTTT. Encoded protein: CATWDRPSYYKKLF.

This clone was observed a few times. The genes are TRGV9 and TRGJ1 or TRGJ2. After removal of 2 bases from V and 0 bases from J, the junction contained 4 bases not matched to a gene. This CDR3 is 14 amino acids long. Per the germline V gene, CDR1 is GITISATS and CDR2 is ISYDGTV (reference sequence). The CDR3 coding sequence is TGTGCCTTGTGGGAGGACAAGAATTATTATAAGAAACTCTTT. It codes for CALWEDKNYYKKLF.

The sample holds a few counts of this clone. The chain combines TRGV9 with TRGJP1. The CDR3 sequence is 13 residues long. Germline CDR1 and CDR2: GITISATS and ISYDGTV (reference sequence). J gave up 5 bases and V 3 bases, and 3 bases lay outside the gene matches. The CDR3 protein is CALWEPTGWFKIF. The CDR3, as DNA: TGTGCCTTGTGGGAGCCTACTGGTTGGTTCAAGATATTT.

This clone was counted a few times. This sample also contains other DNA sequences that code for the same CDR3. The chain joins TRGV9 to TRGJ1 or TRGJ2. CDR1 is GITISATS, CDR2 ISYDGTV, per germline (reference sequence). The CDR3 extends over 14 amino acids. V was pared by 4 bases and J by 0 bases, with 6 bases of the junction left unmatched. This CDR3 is CALWEPENYYKKLF. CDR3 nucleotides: TGTGCCTTGTGGGAACCCGAGAATTATTATAAGAAACTCTTT.

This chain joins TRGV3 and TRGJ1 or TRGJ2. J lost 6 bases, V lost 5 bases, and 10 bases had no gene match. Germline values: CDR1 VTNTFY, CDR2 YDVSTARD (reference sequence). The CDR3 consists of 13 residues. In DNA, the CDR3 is TGTGCCACCTGGGCCAAAGGGAGTTATAAGAAACTCTTT. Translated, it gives CATWAKGSYKKLF.

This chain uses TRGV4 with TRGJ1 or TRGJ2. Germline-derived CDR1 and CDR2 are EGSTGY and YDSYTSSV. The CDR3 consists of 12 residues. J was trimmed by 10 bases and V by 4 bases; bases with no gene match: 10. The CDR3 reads CATWDGQGKKLF. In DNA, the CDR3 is TGTGCCACCTGGGACGGGCAGGGGAAGAAACTCTTT.

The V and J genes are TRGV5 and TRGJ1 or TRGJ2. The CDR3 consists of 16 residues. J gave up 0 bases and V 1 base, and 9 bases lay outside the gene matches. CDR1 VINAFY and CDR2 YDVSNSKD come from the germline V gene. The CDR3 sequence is CATWDRPSPNYYKKLF. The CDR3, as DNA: TGTGCCACCTGGGACAGACCCTCTCCGAATTATTATAAGAAACTCTTT.

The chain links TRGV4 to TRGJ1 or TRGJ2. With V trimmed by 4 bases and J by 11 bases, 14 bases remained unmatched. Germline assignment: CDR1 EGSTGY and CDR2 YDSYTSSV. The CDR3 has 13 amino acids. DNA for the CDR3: TGTGCCACCTGGGACGATCGTCCCCGAGAGAAACTCTTT. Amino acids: CATWDDRPREKLF.

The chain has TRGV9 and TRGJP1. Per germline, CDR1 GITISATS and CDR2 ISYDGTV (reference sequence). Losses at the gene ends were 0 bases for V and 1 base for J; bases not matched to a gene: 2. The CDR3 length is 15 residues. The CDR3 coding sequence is TGTGCCTTGTGGGAGGTGATTACCACTGGTTGGTTCAAGATATTT. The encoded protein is CALWEVITTGWFKIF.

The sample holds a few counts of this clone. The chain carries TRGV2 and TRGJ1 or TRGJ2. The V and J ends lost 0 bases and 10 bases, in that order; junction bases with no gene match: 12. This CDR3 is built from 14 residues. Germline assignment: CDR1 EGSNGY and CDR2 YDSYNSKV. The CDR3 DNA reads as TGTGCCACCTGGGACGGGCTCCGCATTCACAAGAAACTCTTT. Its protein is CATWDGLRIHKKLF.

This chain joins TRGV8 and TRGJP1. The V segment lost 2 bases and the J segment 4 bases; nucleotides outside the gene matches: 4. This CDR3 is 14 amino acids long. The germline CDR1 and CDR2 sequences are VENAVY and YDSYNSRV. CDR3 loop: CATWDILTGWFKIF. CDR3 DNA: TGTGCCACCTGGGATATTCTCACTGGTTGGTTCAAGATATTT.

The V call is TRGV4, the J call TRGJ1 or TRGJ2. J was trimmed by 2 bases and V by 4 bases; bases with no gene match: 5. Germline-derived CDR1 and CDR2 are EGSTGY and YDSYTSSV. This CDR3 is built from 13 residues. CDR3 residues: CATWDCYYYKKLF. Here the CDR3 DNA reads TGTGCCACCTGGGACTGTTATTATTATAAGAAACTCTTT.

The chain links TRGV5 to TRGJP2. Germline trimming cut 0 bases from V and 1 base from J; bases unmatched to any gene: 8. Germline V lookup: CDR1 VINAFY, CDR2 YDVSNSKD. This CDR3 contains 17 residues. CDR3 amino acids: CATWDRPGGSSDWIKTF. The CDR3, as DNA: TGTGCCACCTGGGACAGGCCCGGTGGTAGTAGTGATTGGATCAAGACGTTT.

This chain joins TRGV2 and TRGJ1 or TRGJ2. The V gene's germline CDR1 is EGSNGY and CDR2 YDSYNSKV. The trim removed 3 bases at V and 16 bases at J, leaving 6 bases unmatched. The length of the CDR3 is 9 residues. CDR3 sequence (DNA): TGTGCCACCTGGGACCCCTCCCTCTTT. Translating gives CATWDPSLF.